These 12 T cell receptor beta chains share one sample of origin, sequenced in a study of OX40 agonist ivuxolimab in advanced cancers. Library generation was performed with the immunoSEQ multiplex PCR assay. The source is immuneACCESS, and TCRdb retained only in-frame sequences with V and J called. Part of the clones is not carried over; for the studies checked, unresolved V genes explain less than half of this, and the remainder is unexplained. In this sample the table shows about 73,000 clones, around 86% of which occur a single time. The ten largest clones capture about 8.6% of the sample. The specimen was CD4+ or CD8+ T cells sorted from blood, collected in a trial of the OX40 agonist ivuxolimab. All receptors derive from an adult with an advanced solid tumor such as melanoma, head and neck, liver or kidney cancer.

The chain joins TRBV6-1 to TRBJ2-1; D remains ambiguous. The V gene lost 10 bases and the J gene lost 1 base, with 17 bases spanning the gap. Germline lookup yields CDR1 MNHNS and CDR2 SASEGT. This CDR3 spans 15 amino acids. The CDR3 loop is CATARPSGSYNEQFF. In DNA, the CDR3 is TGTGCCACCGCAAGACCGTCGGGTTCCTACAATGAGCAGTTCTTC.

The V call is TRBV19, the J call TRBJ2-5; D may be TRBD1 or TRBD2 (5 bases each). The CDR3 loop spans 15 amino acids. V lost 3 bases, J lost 4 bases, and 15 bases lay in between. Per the germline V gene, CDR1 is LNHDA and CDR2 is SQIVND (reference sequence). The CDR3 protein is CASSIGKGKRETQYF. CDR3 bases: TGTGCCAGTAGTATCGGGAAGGGGAAGAGAGAGACCCAGTACTTC.

This clone was observed a handful of times. The rearrangement links TRBV4-1 to TRBJ2-7; D unresolved. CDR3 length: 16 residues. Trimming took 0 bases from V and 6 from J, leaving 18 bases between them. The germline V gene has CDR1 MGHRA and CDR2 YSYEKL. The CDR3, as DNA: TGCGCCAGCAGCCAAGATTTGGGAAGGAGAGTAGGCGAGCAGTACTTC. Amino acid sequence: CASSQDLGRRVGEQYF.

This clone turned up a few times. The rearrangement joins TRBV11-3 to TRBJ2-2; 7 bases are a match to TRBD2. V shed 3 bases and J 5 bases; nucleotides not matched to a gene: 3. The germline gives CDR1 SGHNT, CDR2 YENEEA. CDR3 size: 14 residues. CDR3 amino acids: CASSLGGLTGELFF. CDR3 DNA: TGTGCCAGCAGCTTGGGAGGGCTTACCGGGGAGCTGTTTTTT.

This clone appeared a single time. V and J are TRBV6-5 and TRBJ1-5; tentative D call: TRBD1 (5 bases). The CDR3 has 14 amino acids. Trimming took 6 bases from V and 5 from J, leaving 14 bases between them. Germline lookup yields CDR1 MNHEY and CDR2 SVGAGI. CDR3 amino acids: CASRMTRGHQPQHF. CDR3 nucleotides: TGTGCCAGCAGGATGACAAGGGGACATCAGCCCCAGCATTTT.

V and J are TRBV19 and TRBJ1-5; D might be TRBD1 (5 bases). V shed 4 bases and J shed 0 bases, with 13 bases lying between them. The germline V gene encodes CDR1 LNHDA and CDR2 SQIVND (reference sequence). The CDR3 runs 16 residues. The CDR3 DNA sequence: TGTGCCAGTAGTACTCTACAGGTAAATAGCAATCAGCCCCAGCATTTT. This translates into CASSTLQVNSNQPQHF.

The rearrangement uses TRBV6-1 and TRBJ1-1; D is ambiguous. Germline V gives CDR1 MNHNS, CDR2 SASEGT. The CDR3 contains 13 residues. Trimming left V 0 bases short and J 5 bases short, with 7 bases between. The CDR3, as DNA: TGTGCCAGCAGTGAAGCCTGGAGAACTGAAGCTTTCTTT. Encoded protein: CASSEAWRTEAFF.

This clone was observed a single time. The chain links TRBV6-5 to TRBJ1-2, with TRBD1 as a possible D gene (6 bases). This CDR3 is 15 amino acids long. Germline assignment: CDR1 MNHEY and CDR2 SVGAGI. Trimming stripped 5 bases from V and 14 bases from J, with 27 bases between. The CDR3 DNA sequence: TGTGCCAGCAGTCCTATCGACCCCAGGGGCGGGTTGGAAACCTTC. Amino acid sequence: CASSPIDPRGGLETF.

This chain uses TRBV7-8 with TRBJ1-1; D unclear. The V gene's germline CDR1 is SGHVS and CDR2 FQNEAQ. This CDR3 is 17 amino acids long. The V and J ends lost 0 bases and 1 base respectively, with 15 bases between them. For the CDR3, the DNA is TGTGCCAGCAGCTTAGCGCGGTTCTCAGTTAAGAACACTGAAGCTTTCTTT. Protein: CASSLARFSVKNTEAFF.

Concerning this clone: The same CDR3 also results from other DNA sequences found in this sample. V is TRBV7-2 and J is TRBJ1-1; unclear D gene. In germline, CDR1 is SGHTA, CDR2 FQGNSA. V was trimmed by 1 base and J by 5 bases, leaving 11 bases between them. The CDR3 consists of 14 residues. The CDR3 region has the DNA TGTGCCAGCAGCTTAGGAGGCCGGCGGACTGAAGCTTTCTTT. Its protein product is CASSLGGRRTEAFF.

This chain uses TRBV5-4 with TRBJ2-1, with 9 bases aligning to TRBD1. V trimming: 2 bases; J trimming: 1 base; junction bases outside the gene matches: 1. The CDR3 is made up of 15 amino acids. Per the germline V gene, CDR1 is SGHNT and CDR2 is YYREEE (reference sequence). The CDR3 coding sequence is TGTGCCAGCAGCTTCGACAGGGGGTCCTACAATGAGCAGTTCTTC. Protein product: CASSFDRGSYNEQFF.

The chain recombines TRBV7-6 with TRBJ2-2, with D maybe TRBD2 (5 bases). Germline V gene data show CDR1 as SGHVS and CDR2 as FNYEAQ. The V gene lost 1 base and the J gene lost 0 bases, with 15 bases spanning the gap. This CDR3 is built from 18 residues. Here the CDR3 DNA reads TGTGCCAGCAGCTTAGTCGGGGAGAGGGCCCCGAACACCGGGGAGCTGTTTTTT. It specifies CASSLVGERAPNTGELFF.